A selection of T cell receptor beta chains follows, all from one sample in a study of OX40 agonist ivuxolimab in advanced cancers. The assay was immunoSEQ multiplex PCR, and TCRdb's table has in-frame clones only and misses some. This sample has approximately 100,000 clones; roughly nine tenths occur once, and the top ten carry roughly 0.33%. The sample here was CD4+ or CD8+ T cells sorted from blood, taken in a trial of the OX40 agonist ivuxolimab. The origin of the receptors is an adult with an advanced solid tumor such as melanoma, head and neck, liver or kidney cancer. Both conserved end residues are part of each CDR3. The order of the fields is J gene, V gene, clone size, D gene, CDR3 protein, CDR3 DNA. A D gene is named only where the DNA matches it firmly. A row's size may be missing; if present it is once, few, many or a size class.

>TRBJ1-1|TRBV2|few|NA
CASSGRRGISEAFF
TGTGCCAGCAGTGGGCGCAGGGGCATATCTGAAGCTTTCTTT
>TRBJ2-5|TRBV5-4|NA|NA
CASSLAGVEKTQYF
TGTGCCAGCAGCTTGGCGGGGGTTGAAAAGACCCAGTACTTC
>TRBJ2-7|TRBV5-6|NA|NA
CASSSNRAQQQYF
TGTGCCAGCAGCTCGAACAGAGCCCAGCAGCAGTACTTC
>TRBJ2-7|TRBV29-1|NA|TRBD2
CSVEKGAGGRNEQYF
TGCAGCGTTGAAAAGGGTGCGGGAGGACGGAACGAGCAGTACTTC
>TRBJ2-2|TRBV27|NA|TRBD1
CASSLLQGSRELFF
TGTGCCAGCAGTTTATTACAGGGGTCCCGGGAGCTGTTTTTT
>TRBJ2-7|TRBV19|NA|TRBD1
CASSMGPGTGYEQYF
TGTGCCAGTAGTATGGGCCCCGGGACAGGGTACGAGCAGTACTTC
>TRBJ1-3|TRBV21-1|NA|NA
CASSKGNEVSGNTIYF
TGTGCCAGCAGCAAAGGAAACGAGGTCTCTGGAAACACCATATATTTT
>TRBJ2-1|TRBV4-1|NA|NA
CASSQEVREPYNEQFF
TGCGCCAGCAGCCAAGAAGTACGGGAGCCGTATAATGAGCAGTTCTTC
>TRBJ2-5|TRBV7-2|NA|NA
CASSPRSIETQYF
TGTGCCAGCAGCCCGCGGTCCATAGAGACCCAGTACTTC
>TRBJ2-1|TRBV28|NA|TRBD2
CASTGTGLAGGSEQFF
TGTGCCAGCACGGGTACAGGACTAGCGGGAGGAAGTGAGCAGTTCTTC
>TRBJ2-7|TRBV7-2|NA|TRBD2
CASSLTSGNYEQYF
TGTGCCAGCAGCTTGACTAGCGGGAACTACGAGCAGTACTTC
>TRBJ2-1|TRBV9|NA|NA
CASSPGLSGEQFF
TGTGCCAGCAGCCCCGGGCTTTCTGGAGAGCAGTTCTTC
>TRBJ1-2|TRBV5-1|NA|NA
CASSFRPDKIYGYTF
TGCGCCAGCAGCTTTCGGCCAGACAAGATCTATGGCTACACCTTC
>TRBJ1-5|TRBV5-8|NA|NA
CASSLYYVTHNQPQHF
TGTGCCAGCAGCTTGTATTACGTAACCCACAATCAGCCCCAGCATTTT
>TRBJ1-2|TRBV28|NA|NA
CASRAGGANYGYTF
TGTGCCAGCCGGGCGGGTGGAGCTAACTATGGCTACACCTTC
>TRBJ2-1|TRBV7-9|once|TRBD2
CASSGSLAGVKGPYNEQFF
TGTGCCAGCAGCGGGTCACTAGCGGGAGTCAAGGGCCCCTACAATGAGCAGTTCTTC
>TRBJ2-3|TRBV10-3|NA|NA
CAISESSASTDTQYF
TGTGCCATCAGTGAGTCTAGTGCTAGCACAGATACGCAGTATTTT
>TRBJ2-7|TRBV25-1|NA|TRBD1
CASSGGQGVWEQYF
TGTGCCAGCAGTGGTGGACAGGGGGTTTGGGAGCAGTACTTC
>TRBJ2-1|TRBV6-4|NA|TRBD2
CASSLQGLAGDEQFF
TGTGCCAGCAGTCTCCAAGGACTAGCGGGAGATGAGCAGTTCTTC
>TRBJ2-3|TRBV5-1|NA|NA
CASSLATDTQYF
TGCGCCAGCAGCTTGGCGACAGATACGCAGTATTTT
>TRBJ2-7|TRBV5-4|NA|TRBD2
CASSLTGGAEQYF
TGTGCCAGCAGCTTGACGGGAGGAGCCGAGCAGTACTTC
>TRBJ2-1|TRBV19|NA|TRBD1
CASSLDRGALNEQFF
TGTGCCAGTAGCCTCGACAGGGGAGCCCTTAATGAGCAGTTCTTC
>TRBJ2-7|TRBV5-4|NA|TRBD2
CASGGTQGTSGNRTSYEQYF
TGTGCCAGCGGTGGGACACAGGGGACTAGCGGGAACCGCACCTCCTACGAGCAGTACTTC
>TRBJ2-1|TRBV9|NA|TRBD2
CASSVGVLAGYNEQFF
TGTGCCAGCAGCGTAGGGGTACTAGCGGGATACAATGAGCAGTTCTTC